This TCR beta chain was retrieved from a study of blood T cell repertoires in COVID-19. Only in-frame clones appear in the TCRdb table, and some are missing; sequencing was by immunoSEQ multiplex PCR. The sample lists roughly 200,000 clones; about 75% were seen once. Germline values: CDR1 GTSNPN, CDR2 SVGIG (reference sequence). The CDR3 consists of 12 residues. Deletions cut 6 bases from V and 6 bases from J, with 15 bases between. Sequenced sample: peripheral blood. The TCR was taken from a woman aged 50 to 60 with active or convalescent COVID-19. The gene calls are TRBV30 and TRBJ2-7; weak D call: TRBD2 (6 bases). The CDR3 DNA reads TGTGCCTGTAAGAGTCGGAGGGGCGAGCAGTACTTC. Its protein is CACKSRRGEQYF.